These 10 T cell receptor beta chains share one sample of origin, sequenced in a study of HIV-infected patients and healthy controls. No cell fractionation was done, so the repertoire covers all unsorted peripheral blood T cells. Alpha and beta constant-region primers primed reverse transcription of around 550 ng RNA. Separate chain-specific third strand synthesis with multiplexing indices produced the alpha and beta libraries. TCRdb recomputed calls from the 5' RACE reads with MiXCR, one row per CDR3 protein. The table records about 15,000 distinct CDR3 sequences, 9.4% of them present only once. The sequenced material came from blood. The receptors derive from an adult in good health.

This clonotype is medium-sized (0.01 to 0.1%) by share. This sequence joins TRBV11-3 and TRBJ2-1; 7 bases line up with TRBD2. In germline, CDR1 is SGHNT, CDR2 YENEEA. CDR3 length equals 12 residues. J gave up 7 bases and V 6 bases, and 3 bases lay outside the gene matches. CDR3 in DNA: TGTGCCAGCAGGGAGCGGGGTAATGAGCAGTTCTTC. Translated: CASRERGNEQFF.

In its sample, this clonotype was seen a few times. The J gene is TRBJ1-1, the V gene TRBV20-1, with D perhaps matching TRBD1 (6 bases). This CDR3 comprises 14 residues. CDR1 is DFQATT and CDR2 is SNEGSKA in the germline V gene (reference sequence). V shed 2 bases and J shed 1 base, with 11 bases lying between them. The CDR3: CSARKPGANTEAFF. Written as DNA, the CDR3 is TGCAGTGCTAGAAAGCCGGGGGCGAACACTGAAGCTTTCTTT.

Judged by abundance, this clonotype is medium-sized. J is TRBJ1-4 and V is TRBV20-1; D remains ambiguous. The germline V and J ends were trimmed by 1 base and 2 bases, with 8 bases remaining between them. This CDR3 contains 14 residues. CDR1 DFQATT and CDR2 SNEGSKA come from the germline V gene (reference sequence). CDR3 in DNA: TGCAGTGCTAGAGCCCCGGGGACTAATGAAAAACTGTTTTTT. It encodes CSARAPGTNEKLFF.

This clonotype has at least ten counts. V and J are TRBV12-3 or TRBV12-4 and TRBJ1-2, with TRBD1 matching 7 bases. With V trimmed by 4 bases and J by 4 bases, 6 bases remained unmatched. The CDR3 is made up of 14 amino acids. For the CDR3, the DNA is TGTGCCAGCAGTTCGCAGGGGGGGGGCTATGGCTACACCTTC. This sequence encodes CASSSQGGGYGYTF.

This clonotype is labeled medium-sized. This sequence joins TRBV10-3 and TRBJ2-5; a weak D match, TRBD1 (7 bases). The germline gives CDR1 ENHRY, CDR2 SYGVKD. The CDR3 consists of 13 residues. Deletions cut 10 bases from V and 5 bases from J, with 17 bases between. The CDR3 sequence: CATQQGGYETQYF. Here the CDR3 DNA reads TGTGCCACCCAGCAGGGGGGCTATGAGACCCAGTACTTC.

This clonotype is medium-sized (0.01 to 0.1%) in the sample. The chain joins TRBV5-1 to TRBJ1-1, with a tentative D call TRBD1 (5 bases). Germline-derived CDR1 and CDR2 are SGHRS and YFSETQ. CDR3 length: 13 residues. The ends were cut back, 0 bases at V and 8 bases at J, with 11 bases in the middle. CDR3 region: CASSLAGTGEAFF. CDR3 bases: TGCGCCAGCAGCTTGGCCGGGACGGGAGAAGCTTTCTTT.

This clonotype is judged medium-sized (0.01 to 0.1%). The chain couples TRBV5-1 to TRBJ2-5, with a tentative D call TRBD1 (6 bases). CDR1 SGHRS and CDR2 YFSETQ come from the germline V gene. The V end lost 2 bases, the J end lost 0 bases, and 8 bases lay between the germline ends. There are 14 residues in the CDR3. The DNA of the CDR3 is TGCGCCAGCAGCTTTCAGGGGTACCAAGAGACCCAGTACTTC. Translating gives CASSFQGYQETQYF.

This clonotype came up a few times. The chain couples TRBV7-8 to TRBJ2-3; TRBD1 matches 10 bases. Germline V gives CDR1 SGHVS, CDR2 FQNEAQ. The CDR3 length is 14 residues. V shed 3 bases and J 5 bases; nucleotides not matched to a gene: 2. The CDR3 reads CASSLTGGRDTQYF. The CDR3 DNA reads as TGTGCCAGCAGCTTGACAGGGGGCAGAGATACGCAGTATTTT. Filled out from reference TRBV7-8 and TRBJ2-3, the complete variable domain reads GAGVSQSPRYKVAKRGQDVALRCDPISGHVSLFWYQQALGQGPEFLTYFQNEAQLDKSGLPSDRFFAERPEGSVSTLKIQRTQQEDSAVYLCASSLTGGRDTQYFGPGTRLTVL.

The rearrangement uses TRBV7-9 and TRBJ1-2; unclear D gene. Germline V gene data show CDR1 as SEHNR and CDR2 as FQNEAQ (reference sequence). Trimming left V 2 bases short and J 8 bases short, with 15 bases between. The CDR3 is 14 residues long. As DNA, the CDR3 is TGTGCCAGCAGCTTAATAGACCCACTCGGAGGCTACACCTTC. It encodes CASSLIDPLGGYTF.

By share of the sample, this clonotype is medium-sized (0.01 to 0.1%). This rearrangement joins TRBV6-4 to TRBJ2-3; no clear D. With 0 bases removed from V and 4 bases from J, the gap between germline ends came to 5 bases. Germline V gene data show CDR1 as MRHNA and CDR2 as SNTAGT. The CDR3 length is 13 residues. The DNA of the CDR3 is TGTGCCAGCAGTGACTCTGAGTCAGATACGCAGTATTTT. Its protein product is CASSDSESDTQYF.